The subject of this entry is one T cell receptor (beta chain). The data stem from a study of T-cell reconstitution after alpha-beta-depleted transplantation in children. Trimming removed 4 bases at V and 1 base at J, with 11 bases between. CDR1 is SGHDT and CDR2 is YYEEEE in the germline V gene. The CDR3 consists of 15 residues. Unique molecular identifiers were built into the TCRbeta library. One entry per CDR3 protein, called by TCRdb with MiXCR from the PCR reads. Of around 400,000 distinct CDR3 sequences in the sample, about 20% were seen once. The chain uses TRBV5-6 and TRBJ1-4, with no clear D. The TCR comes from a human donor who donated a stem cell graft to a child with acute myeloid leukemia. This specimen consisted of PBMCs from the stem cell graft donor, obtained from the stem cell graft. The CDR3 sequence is CASSVGSRTNEKLFF. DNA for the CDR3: TGTGCCAGCAGCGTGGGGAGTAGAACTAATGAAAAACTGTTTTTT.